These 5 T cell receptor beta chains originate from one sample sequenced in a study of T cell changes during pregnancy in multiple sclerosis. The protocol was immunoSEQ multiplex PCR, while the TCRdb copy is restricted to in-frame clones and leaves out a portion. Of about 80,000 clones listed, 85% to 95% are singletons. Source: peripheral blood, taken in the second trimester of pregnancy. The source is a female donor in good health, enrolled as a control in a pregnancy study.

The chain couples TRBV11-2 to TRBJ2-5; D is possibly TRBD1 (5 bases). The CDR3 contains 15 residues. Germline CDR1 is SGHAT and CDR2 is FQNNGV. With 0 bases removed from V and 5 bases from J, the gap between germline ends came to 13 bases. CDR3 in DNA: TGTGCCAGCAGCTTAGATCAAAGGGGAATGGAGACCCAGTACTTC. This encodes CASSLDQRGMETQYF.

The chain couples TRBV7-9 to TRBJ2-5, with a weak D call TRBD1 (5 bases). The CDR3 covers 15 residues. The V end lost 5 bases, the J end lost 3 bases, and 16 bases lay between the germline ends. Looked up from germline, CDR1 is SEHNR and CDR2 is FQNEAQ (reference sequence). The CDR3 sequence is CASSPPWGKKETQYF. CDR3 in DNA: TGTGCCAGCAGCCCCCCCTGGGGCAAGAAAGAGACCCAGTACTTC.

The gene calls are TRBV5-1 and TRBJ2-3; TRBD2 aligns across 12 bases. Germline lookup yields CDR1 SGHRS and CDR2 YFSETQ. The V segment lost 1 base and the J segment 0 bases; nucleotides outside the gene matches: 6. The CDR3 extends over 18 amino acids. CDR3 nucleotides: TGCGCCAGCAGCTTGAGTCTAGCGGGAGGGCCTAGCACAGATACGCAGTATTTT. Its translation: CASSLSLAGGPSTDTQYF. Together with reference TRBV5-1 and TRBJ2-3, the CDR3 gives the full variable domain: KAGVTQTPRYLIKTRGQQVTLSCSPISGHRSVSWYQQTPGQGLQFLFEYFSETQRNKGNFPGRFSGRQFSNSRSEMNVSTLELGDSALYLCASSLSLAGGPSTDTQYFGPGTRLTVL.

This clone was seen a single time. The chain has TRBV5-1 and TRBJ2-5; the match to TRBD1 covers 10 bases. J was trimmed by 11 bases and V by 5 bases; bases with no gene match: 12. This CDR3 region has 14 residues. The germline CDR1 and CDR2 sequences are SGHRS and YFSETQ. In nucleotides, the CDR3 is TGCGCCAGCAGAACCGGGACAGGGGTATTGAGACAGTACTTC. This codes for CASRTGTGVLRQYF.

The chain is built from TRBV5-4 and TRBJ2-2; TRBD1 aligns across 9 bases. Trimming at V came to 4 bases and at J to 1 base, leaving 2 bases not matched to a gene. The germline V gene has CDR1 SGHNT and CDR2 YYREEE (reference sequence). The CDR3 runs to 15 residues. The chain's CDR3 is CASSRDRENTGELFF. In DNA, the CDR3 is TGTGCCAGCAGCAGGGACAGGGAGAACACCGGGGAGCTGTTTTTT. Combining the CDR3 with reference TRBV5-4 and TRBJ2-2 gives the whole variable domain ETGVTQSPTHLIKTRGQQVTLRCSSQSGHNTVSWYQQALGQGPQFIFQYYREEENGRGNFPPRFSGLQFPNYSSELNVNALELDDSALYLCASSRDRENTGELFFGEGSRLTVL.